These 9 T cell receptor beta chains were sequenced from one sample in a study of blood T cell repertoires in COVID-19. The method was immunoSEQ multiplex PCR; TCRdb's version includes in-frame clones alone and lacks a portion of them. The profile shows about 74,000 clones, almost 85% of them singletons. Source material: peripheral blood. These receptors were collected from a man aged 45-65 years with acute or convalescent COVID-19.

The chain uses TRBV5-5 and TRBJ2-2; maybe TRBD1 (5 bases). The CDR3 covers 15 residues. Trimming stripped 4 bases from V and 4 bases from J, with 14 bases between. Looked up from germline, CDR1 is SGHKS and CDR2 is YYEKEE (reference sequence). CDR3: CASSVARVSTGELFF. Here the CDR3 DNA reads TGTGCCAGCAGCGTGGCCAGGGTCAGCACCGGGGAGCTGTTTTTT.

The J gene is TRBJ2-1, the V gene TRBV6-5; a weak D match, TRBD2 (6 bases). The CDR3 extends over 14 amino acids. In germline, CDR1 is MNHEY, CDR2 SVGAGI. V was pared by 10 bases and J by 4 bases, with 17 bases between. The CDR3 nucleotides are TGTGCCACCGATGGCGGGGCTACGTACAATGAGCAGTTCTTC. Protein: CATDGGATYNEQFF.

V gene TRBV7-4 combines with J gene TRBJ2-7, with 8 bases aligning to TRBD2. Germline CDR1 is SGHVT and CDR2 is SQSDAQ. After removal of 2 bases from V and 2 bases from J, the junction contained 11 bases not matched to a gene. The length of the CDR3 is 17 residues. This CDR3 reads CASSLFTKAGGAYEQYV. The CDR3 nucleotides read TGTGCCAGCAGCTTATTCACTAAGGCGGGGGGCGCCTACGAGCAGTACGTC.

The rearrangement joins TRBV6-1 to TRBJ2-2; D unclear. CDR3 length: 14 amino acids. From germline, CDR1 is MNHNS and CDR2 SASEGT. V lost 2 bases, J lost 6 bases, and 10 bases lay in between. The CDR3: CASSETWSPGELFF. CDR3 nucleotides: TGTGCCAGCAGTGAAACTTGGAGCCCCGGGGAGCTGTTTTTT.

The chain couples TRBV7-3 to TRBJ2-5; D unclear. From germline, CDR1 is SGHTA and CDR2 FQGTGA. Between the trimmed V and J ends, which lost 5 bases and 5 bases, there was a span of 12 bases. There are 13 residues in the CDR3. Here the CDR3 reads CASSLNVGETQYF. The CDR3 DNA reads as TGTGCCAGCAGCCTGAACGTCGGGGAGACCCAGTACTTC.

The chain is built from TRBV2 and TRBJ2-7; D might be TRBD1 (7 bases). V shed 4 bases and J shed 4 bases, with 8 bases lying between them. Per germline, CDR1 SNHLY and CDR2 FYNNEI. The CDR3 has 12 residues. CDR3 loop: CASSAGGYEQYV. For the CDR3, the DNA is TGTGCCAGCAGTGCAGGGGGGTACGAGCAGTACGTC.

This chain uses TRBV4-2 with TRBJ1-2; 8 nucleotides line up with TRBD1. Trimming took 4 bases from V and 5 from J; bases not matched to a gene: 6. The CDR3 is 14 residues long. The V gene's germline CDR1 is LGHNA and CDR2 YNFKEQ. In DNA form, the CDR3 reads TGTGCCAGCAGCCTTCCGGGACAGGAGTATGGCTACACCTTC. It translates to CASSLPGQEYGYTF.

This rearrangement joins TRBV6-5 to TRBJ1-2; D ambiguous. V lost 7 bases and J 8 bases, leaving 20 bases between the germline ends. Germline loops: CDR1 MNHEY, CDR2 SVGAGI. The CDR3 runs 14 residues. The CDR3 sequence is CASTSLQALYGYTF. In nucleotides, the CDR3 is TGTGCCAGCACTTCTTTGCAGGCTTTATACGGCTACACCTTC.

The V gene is TRBV7-3, the J gene TRBJ2-2; D not certain. V was cut by 1 base and J by 0 bases, with 3 bases left in between. The V gene's germline CDR1 is SGHTA and CDR2 FQGTGA. CDR3 length equals 14 residues. CDR3 sequence: CASSLSTNTGELFF. The CDR3 bases are TGTGCCAGCAGCTTAAGTACGAACACCGGGGAGCTGTTTTTT. The whole variable domain, remainder taken from reference TRBV7-3 and TRBJ2-2, is GAGVSQTPSNKVTEKGKYVELRCDPISGHTALYWYRQSLGQGPEFLIYFQGTGAADDSGLPNDRFFAVRPEGSVSTLKIQRTERGDSAVYLCASSLSTNTGELFFGEGSRLTVL.